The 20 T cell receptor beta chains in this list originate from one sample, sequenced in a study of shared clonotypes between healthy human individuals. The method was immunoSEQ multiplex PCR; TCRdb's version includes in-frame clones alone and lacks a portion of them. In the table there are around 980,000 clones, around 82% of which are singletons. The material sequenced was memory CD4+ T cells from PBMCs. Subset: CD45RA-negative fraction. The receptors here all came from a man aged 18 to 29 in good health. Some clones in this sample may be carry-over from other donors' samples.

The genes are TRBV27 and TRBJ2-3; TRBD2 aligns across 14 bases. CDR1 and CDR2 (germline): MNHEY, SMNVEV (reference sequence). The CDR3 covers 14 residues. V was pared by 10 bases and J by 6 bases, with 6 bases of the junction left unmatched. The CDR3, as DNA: TGTGCCACGGGACTAGCGGGAGTTGCGGATACGCAGTATTTT. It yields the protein CATGLAGVADTQYF.

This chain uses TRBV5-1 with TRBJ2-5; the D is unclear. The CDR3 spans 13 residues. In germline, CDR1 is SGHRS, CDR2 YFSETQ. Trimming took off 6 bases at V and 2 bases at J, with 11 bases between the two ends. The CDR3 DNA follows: TGCGCCAGCACCACGCTCGGGCAAGAGACCCAGTACTTC. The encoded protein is CASTTLGQETQYF.

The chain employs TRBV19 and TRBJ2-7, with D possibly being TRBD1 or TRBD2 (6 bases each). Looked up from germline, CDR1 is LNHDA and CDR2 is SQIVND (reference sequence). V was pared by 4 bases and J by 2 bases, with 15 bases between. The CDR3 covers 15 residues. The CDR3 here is CASSTSSGAPYEQYF. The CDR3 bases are TGTGCCAGTAGTACATCATCGGGGGCCCCCTACGAGCAGTACTTC.

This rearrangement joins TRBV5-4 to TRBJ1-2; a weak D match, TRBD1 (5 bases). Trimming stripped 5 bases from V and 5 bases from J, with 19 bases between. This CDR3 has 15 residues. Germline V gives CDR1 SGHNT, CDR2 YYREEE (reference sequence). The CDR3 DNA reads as TGTGCCAGCAGTCCTCACGGGCAGGGTTTATATGGCTACACCTTC. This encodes CASSPHGQGLYGYTF.

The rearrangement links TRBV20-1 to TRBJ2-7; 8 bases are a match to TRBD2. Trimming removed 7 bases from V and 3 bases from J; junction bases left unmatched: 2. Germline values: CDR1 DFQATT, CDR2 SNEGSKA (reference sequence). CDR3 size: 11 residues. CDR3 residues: CSVSGNYEQYF. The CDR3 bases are TGCAGTGTTAGCGGGAACTACGAGCAGTACTTC.

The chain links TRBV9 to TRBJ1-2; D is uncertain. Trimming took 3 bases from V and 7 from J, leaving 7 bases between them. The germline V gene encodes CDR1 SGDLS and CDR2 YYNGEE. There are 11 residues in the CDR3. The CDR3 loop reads CASSAPGGYTF. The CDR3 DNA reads TGTGCCAGCAGCGCCCCCGGTGGCTACACCTTC.

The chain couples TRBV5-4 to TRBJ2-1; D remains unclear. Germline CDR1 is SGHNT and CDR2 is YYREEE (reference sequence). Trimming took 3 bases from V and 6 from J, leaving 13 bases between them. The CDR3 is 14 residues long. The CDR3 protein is CASSSAIPSNEQFF. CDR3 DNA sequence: TGTGCCAGCAGCTCGGCTATCCCTAGCAATGAGCAGTTCTTC.

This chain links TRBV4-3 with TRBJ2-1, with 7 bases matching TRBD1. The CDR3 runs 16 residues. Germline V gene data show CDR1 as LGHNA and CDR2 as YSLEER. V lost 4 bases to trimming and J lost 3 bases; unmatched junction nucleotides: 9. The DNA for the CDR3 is TGCGCCAGCAGCCCTGAGGGGGCGAAGGGCTACAATGAGCAGTTCTTC. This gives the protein CASSPEGAKGYNEQFF.

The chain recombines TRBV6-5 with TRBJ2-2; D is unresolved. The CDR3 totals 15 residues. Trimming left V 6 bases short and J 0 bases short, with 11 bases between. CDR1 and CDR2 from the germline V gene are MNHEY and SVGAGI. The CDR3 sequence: CASSWAPTNTGELFF. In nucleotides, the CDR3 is TGTGCCAGCAGCTGGGCCCCAACGAACACCGGGGAGCTGTTTTTT.

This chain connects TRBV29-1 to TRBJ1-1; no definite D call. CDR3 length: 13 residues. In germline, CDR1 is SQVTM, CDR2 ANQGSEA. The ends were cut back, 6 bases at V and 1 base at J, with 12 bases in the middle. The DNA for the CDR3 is TGCAGCGTATGGCCGGACGGGAACACTGAAGCTTTCTTT. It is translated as CSVWPDGNTEAFF.

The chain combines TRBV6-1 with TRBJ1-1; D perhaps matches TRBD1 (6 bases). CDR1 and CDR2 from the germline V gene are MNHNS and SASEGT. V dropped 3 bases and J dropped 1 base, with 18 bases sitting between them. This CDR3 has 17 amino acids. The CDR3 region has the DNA TGTGCCAGCAGTGAGAGGGGGGATATATGGTCGAACACTGAAGCTTTCTTT. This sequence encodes CASSERGDIWSNTEAFF.

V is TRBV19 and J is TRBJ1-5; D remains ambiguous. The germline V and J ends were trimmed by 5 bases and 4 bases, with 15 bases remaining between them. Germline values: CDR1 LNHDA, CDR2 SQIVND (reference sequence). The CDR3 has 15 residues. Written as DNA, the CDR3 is TGTGCCAGTAGTCTCAAAGGGTCGGGGAATCAGCCCCAGCATTTT. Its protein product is CASSLKGSGNQPQHF. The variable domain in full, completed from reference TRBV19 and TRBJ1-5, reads DGGITQSPKYLFRKEGQNVTLSCEQNLNHDAMYWYRQDPGQGLRLIYYSQIVNDFQKGDIAEGYSVSREKKESFPLTVTSAQKNPTAFYLCASSLKGSGNQPQHFGDGTRLSIL.

The CDR3 bases are TGTGCCAGCAGCGCAGGAGTTGGTAATGAGCAGTTCTTC. It translates to CASSAGVGNEQFF. This chain joins TRBV9 and TRBJ2-1; D is ambiguous. Trimming left V 3 bases short and J 7 bases short, with 11 bases between. Germline CDR1 reads SGDLS; CDR2 reads YYNGEE. CDR3 length equals 13 residues.

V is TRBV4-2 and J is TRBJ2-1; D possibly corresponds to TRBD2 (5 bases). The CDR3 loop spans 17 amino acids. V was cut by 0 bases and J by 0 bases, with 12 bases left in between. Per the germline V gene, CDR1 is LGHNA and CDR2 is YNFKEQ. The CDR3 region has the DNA TGTGCCAGCAGCCAAGAGCCGGGAATCAGCTCCTACAATGAGCAGTTCTTC. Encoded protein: CASSQEPGISSYNEQFF.

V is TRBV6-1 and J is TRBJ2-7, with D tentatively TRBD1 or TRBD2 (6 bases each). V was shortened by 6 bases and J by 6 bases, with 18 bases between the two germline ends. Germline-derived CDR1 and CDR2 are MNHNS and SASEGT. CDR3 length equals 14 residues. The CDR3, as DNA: TGTGCCAGCAGCAAAGAGACTAGGGGGGCCGAGCAGTACTTC. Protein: CASSKETRGAEQYF.

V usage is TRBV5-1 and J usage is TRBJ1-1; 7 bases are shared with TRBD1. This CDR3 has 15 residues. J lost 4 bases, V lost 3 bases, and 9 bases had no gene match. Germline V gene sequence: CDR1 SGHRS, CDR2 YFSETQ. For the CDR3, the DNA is TGCGCCAGCAGCTCCTCCGCGACAGGGTCCACTGAAGCTTTCTTT. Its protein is CASSSSATGSTEAFF.

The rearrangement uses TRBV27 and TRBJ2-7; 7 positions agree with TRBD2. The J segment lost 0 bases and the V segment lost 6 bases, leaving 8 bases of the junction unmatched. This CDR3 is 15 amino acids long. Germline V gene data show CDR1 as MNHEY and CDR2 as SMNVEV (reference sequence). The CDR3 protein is CASRSPAGLSYEQYF. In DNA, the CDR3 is TGTGCCAGCAGATCCCCAGCGGGACTCTCCTACGAGCAGTACTTC.

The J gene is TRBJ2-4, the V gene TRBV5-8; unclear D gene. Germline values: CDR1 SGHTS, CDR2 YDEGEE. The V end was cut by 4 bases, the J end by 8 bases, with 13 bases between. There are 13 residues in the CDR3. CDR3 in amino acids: CASSPDAVYIQYF. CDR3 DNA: TGTGCCAGCAGCCCGGACGCGGTTTACATTCAGTACTTC.

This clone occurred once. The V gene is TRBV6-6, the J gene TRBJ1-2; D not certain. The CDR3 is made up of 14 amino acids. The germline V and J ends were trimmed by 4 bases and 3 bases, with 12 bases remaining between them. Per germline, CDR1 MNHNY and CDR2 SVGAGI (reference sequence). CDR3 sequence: CASSSYGPDYGYTF. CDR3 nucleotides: TGTGCCAGCAGTTCTTACGGCCCCGACTATGGCTACACCTTC.

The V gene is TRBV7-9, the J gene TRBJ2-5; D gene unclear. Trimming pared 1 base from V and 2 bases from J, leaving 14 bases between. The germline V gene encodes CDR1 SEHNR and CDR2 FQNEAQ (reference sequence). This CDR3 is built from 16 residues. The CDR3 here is CASSLGRRRLQETQYF. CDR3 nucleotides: TGTGCCAGCAGCTTAGGACGCAGGAGATTACAAGAGACCCAGTACTTC. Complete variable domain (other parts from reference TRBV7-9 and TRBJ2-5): DTGVSQNPRHKITKRGQNVTFRCDPISEHNRLYWYRQTLGQGPEFLTYFQNEAQLEKSRLLSDRFSAERPKGSFSTLEIQRTEQGDSAMYLCASSLGRRRLQETQYFGPGTRLLVL.